The 15 T cell receptor beta chains listed next were all sequenced from one sample in a study of blood T cells in healthy people across ages. For the second PCR, which ran for 7 to 11 cycles, a sample-barcoded 5' primer and a J-beta primer mix were used. TCRdb called the 5' RACE reads again in MiXCR, with one record for every CDR3 protein. The sample consists of just under 900,000 distinct CDR3 sequences, under 30% of them appearing once. Sequencing input: blood. The receptor source for this set is an elderly woman in good health.

The chain uses TRBV9 and TRBJ1-5, with TRBD1 identical over 7 bases. CDR1 is SGDLS and CDR2 is YYNGEE in the germline V gene. The CDR3 loop spans 16 amino acids. V lost 4 bases and J lost 7; bases outside the gene matches: 14. The CDR3 spells CASSPGAGGEGQPQHF. CDR3 nucleotide sequence: TGTGCCAGCAGCCCGGGGGCAGGGGGTGAGGGACAGCCCCAGCATTTT.

Remarks on this clonotype: A much larger clone lies one base from this, so it may be a read error. The chain links TRBV7-2 to TRBJ2-1, with TRBD2 identical over 9 bases. V was clipped by 1 base and J by 4 bases; unmatched bases: 5. Germline V lookup: CDR1 SGHTA, CDR2 FQGNSA. This CDR3 contains 16 residues. CDR3 DNA sequence: TGTGCCAGCAGCTTAGGGGGCGGGGGGGCTTACAATGAGCAGTTCTTC. Translating it yields CASSLGGGGAYNEQFF.

This clonotype occurred many times. This CDR3 reads CASAPSSGANVLTF. As DNA, the CDR3 is TGTGCCAGCGCGCCGTCCTCTGGGGCCAACGTCCTGACTTTC. The chain is built from TRBV14 and TRBJ2-6; D is unclear. The CDR3 is made up of 14 amino acids. Germline V CDR1 and CDR2: SGHDN, FVKESK. The germline V and J ends were trimmed by 8 bases and 0 bases, with 8 bases remaining between them.

The sample holds a few counts of this clonotype. The chain combines TRBV24-1 with TRBJ2-6, with 8 bases matching TRBD2. Looked up from germline, CDR1 is KGHDR and CDR2 is SFDVKD. V trimming: 3 bases; J trimming: 2 bases; junction bases outside the gene matches: 5. The length of the CDR3 is 17 residues. In DNA, the CDR3 is TGTGCCACCAGTGATGGCGGACTAGCAGCTGGGGCCAACGTCCTGACTTTC. Its protein is CATSDGGLAAGANVLTF.

This clonotype was observed many times. The chain employs TRBV24-1 and TRBJ1-2; D is ambiguous. Germline V CDR1 and CDR2: KGHDR, SFDVKD. Trimming removed 0 bases from V and 8 bases from J, with 12 bases in between. The CDR3 is made up of 14 amino acids. The CDR3 DNA sequence: TGTGCCACCAGTGATTTGACAGTCAGCCGCGGCTACACCTTC. Translating it yields CATSDLTVSRGYTF.

This clonotype was counted at least ten times. The J gene is TRBJ1-5, the V gene TRBV7-2; the D is unclear. V was shortened by 3 bases and J by 4 bases, with 13 bases between the two germline ends. Germline lookup yields CDR1 SGHTA and CDR2 FQGNSA. The CDR3 contains 15 residues. In nucleotides, the CDR3 is TGTGCCAGCAGCTTCGGGTTCCAAGGGAATCAGCCCCAGCATTTT. It codes for CASSFGFQGNQPQHF.

The table lists this clonotype with many counts. The gene calls are TRBV4-2 and TRBJ2-1; D is unclear. The CDR3 runs to 15 residues. Per germline, CDR1 LGHNA and CDR2 YNFKEQ. Trimming took 3 bases from V and 0 from J, leaving 9 bases between them. DNA of the CDR3: TGTGCCAGCAGCCAGTGGTGGGACTCCTACAATGAGCAGTTCTTC. Translating it yields CASSQWWDSYNEQFF.

The sample holds a few counts of this clonotype. The chain carries TRBV4-2 and TRBJ1-1; unclear D gene. This CDR3 comprises 16 residues. Germline CDR1 reads LGHNA; CDR2 reads YNFKEQ. Trimming pared 0 bases from V and 0 bases from J, leaving 11 bases between. The CDR3 nucleotides read TGTGCCAGCAGCCAAGATAATATACGCATGAACACTGAAGCTTTCTTT. This encodes CASSQDNIRMNTEAFF.

This clonotype occurred many times. This chain connects TRBV12-3 or TRBV12-4 to TRBJ2-1, with D tentatively TRBD1 or TRBD2 (5 bases each). CDR3 length equals 14 residues. The V end lost 8 bases, the J end lost 0 bases, and 11 bases lay between the germline ends. CDR3 sequence (DNA): TGTGCCAGCTTTTCGGGGCGCTCCTACAATGAGCAGTTCTTC. This encodes CASFSGRSYNEQFF.

This clonotype was detected ten times or more. The J gene is TRBJ2-4, the V gene TRBV6-1; the D call may be TRBD1 or TRBD2 (5 bases each). The germline CDR1 and CDR2 sequences are MNHNS and SASEGT. Trimming removed 4 bases at V and 0 bases at J, with 10 bases between. The CDR3 totals 15 residues. The CDR3 DNA is TGTGCCAGCAGTGCTCCGGGGCGAGCCAAAAACATTCAGTACTTC. This translates into CASSAPGRAKNIQYF.

This clonotype was seen a handful of times. Sequence at one end of the junction differs from germline and may be a read error. V gene TRBV6-5 combines with J gene TRBJ2-1; unclear D gene. The CDR3 covers 14 residues. From germline, CDR1 is MNHEY and CDR2 SVGAGI. The CDR3, as DNA: TGTGCCAGCAGTTCCCCGACCGTCTACTATGAGCAGTTCTTC. Translating gives CASSSPTVYYEQFF.

Only a few counts were recorded for this clonotype. The chain recombines TRBV24-1 with TRBJ2-1, with 10 positions matching TRBD2. Trimming cost V 3 bases and J 10 bases; bases outside gene matches: 11. Germline CDR1 KGHDR, CDR2 SFDVKD. The CDR3 is 16 amino acids. CDR3 in amino acids: CATSDGGLAGVGEQFF. In DNA, the CDR3 is TGTGCCACCAGTGATGGTGGGCTAGCGGGGGTGGGCGAGCAGTTCTTC.

This clonotype was observed many times. V and J are TRBV5-5 and TRBJ1-6; tentative D call: TRBD1 (6 bases). This CDR3 is built from 17 residues. The ends were cut back, 4 bases at V and 9 bases at J, with 23 bases in the middle. Germline V lookup: CDR1 SGHKS, CDR2 YYEKEE (reference sequence). CDR3: CASSPGGSGTKGSPLHF. The DNA for the CDR3 is TGTGCCAGCAGCCCCGGTGGGTCCGGGACAAAGGGTTCACCCCTCCACTTT.

This clonotype was counted a few times. J is TRBJ2-7 and V is TRBV20-1; D not certain. Germline loops: CDR1 DFQATT, CDR2 SNEGSKA (reference sequence). V was clipped by 3 bases and J by 0 bases, with 18 bases between them. This CDR3 contains 16 residues. Here the CDR3 reads CSASTPLSLSSYEQYF. The CDR3, as DNA: TGCAGTGCTAGCACACCCCTTTCTTTAAGCTCCTACGAGCAGTACTTC.

This chain connects TRBV12-3 or TRBV12-4 to TRBJ1-1; possibly TRBD1 for D (6 bases). The CDR3 totals 12 residues. V gave up 3 bases and J gave up 8 bases, with 10 bases separating them. The CDR3 DNA reads as TGTGCCAGCAGTTTTACTGGACAGGAAGCTTTCTTT. It translates to CASSFTGQEAFF.